These 3 T cell receptor beta chains were all obtained from the same sample, sequenced in a study of neurological immune-mediated disorders. TCRdb re-analysed the 5' RACE reads in MiXCR, keeping a single row per CDR3 protein. The sample includes about 53,000 distinct CDR3 sequences, around 3.5% of them seen just once. Sequencing input: PBMCs. The source is a young woman with multiple sclerosis.

The table lists this clonotype with many counts. The chain joins TRBV28 to TRBJ1-2, with a possible D match to TRBD1 (6 bases). The CDR3 runs 14 residues. Germline V gives CDR1 MDHEN, CDR2 SYDVKM. The V and J ends lost 7 bases and 4 bases respectively, with 16 bases between them. In nucleotides, the CDR3 is TGTGCCAGCAACAGGGATGCCACTCTCTATGGCTACACCTTC. This encodes CASNRDATLYGYTF.

In its sample, this clonotype was seen many times. The chain has TRBV6-5 and TRBJ2-5; D may be TRBD2 (5 bases). The germline gives CDR1 MNHEY, CDR2 SVGAGI. The germline V and J ends were trimmed by 5 bases and 0 bases, with 16 bases remaining between them. The CDR3 spans 16 residues. The CDR3 region is CASSTRLPKYQETQYF. In nucleotides, the CDR3 is TGTGCCAGCAGTACCCGACTACCTAAGTACCAAGAGACCCAGTACTTC.

In its sample, this clonotype was seen many times. This sequence joins TRBV20-1 and TRBJ2-3, with D tentatively TRBD2 (6 bases). The germline gives CDR1 DFQATT, CDR2 SNEGSKA (reference sequence). V lost 6 bases and J lost 5, with 18 bases in between. The CDR3 extends over 14 amino acids. CDR3 protein: CSARAGSQGDTQYF. The DNA of the CDR3 is TGCAGTGCCAGGGCCGGGAGTCAGGGAGATACGCAGTATTTT.